A selection of T cell receptor beta chains follows, all from one sample in a study of identifying expanded T cells in peripheral blood. Produced via immunoSEQ multiplex PCR; TCRdb's table is partial and in-frame only. The table lists under 100,000 clones, roughly 84% of them singletons, with roughly 4.1% in the top ten. Sequenced: blood. Receptors were obtained from a person aged 18-69 years in good health. Both conserved end residues are part of each CDR3. The order of the fields is clone size, D gene, V gene, J gene, CDR3 DNA, CDR3 protein. A D gene is named only where the DNA matches it firmly. The size field is filled for only some rows; it gives once, few, many or a size class.

-	TRBD1	TRBV5-6	TRBJ2-5	TGTGCCAGCAGCTTAACTCCGGGACAGCTTATTCAAGAGACCCAGTACTTC	CASSLTPGQLIQETQYF
once	-	TRBV6-6	TRBJ1-2	TGTGCTACGATGGGCCAGGGGAACTATGGCTACACCTTC	CATMGQGNYGYTF
-	TRBD2	TRBV5-1	TRBJ2-2	TGCGCCAGCAGATCAACTAGCGGGGGAACCTTAAACACCGGGGAGCTGTTTTTT	CASRSTSGGTLNTGELFF
-	-	TRBV19	TRBJ1-6	TGTGCCAGTCGGGACATCAAGGCATACTATAATTCACCCCTCCACTTT	CASRDIKAYYNSPLHF
-	-	TRBV5-1	TRBJ2-3	TGCGCCAGCAGCGATAACCAGAGGTCGATGGATACGCAGTATTTT	CASSDNQRSMDTQYF
-	TRBD1	TRBV5-4	TRBJ2-3	TGTGCCAGCAGCTGGGCCGGGGGACAGGGCACAGATACGCAGTATTTT	CASSWAGGQGTDTQYF
-	TRBD1	TRBV19	TRBJ1-1	TGTGCCAGCAAAAGGGACAGGGTCACTGAAGCTTTCTTT	CASKRDRVTEAFF
-	-	TRBV19	TRBJ2-7	TGTGCCAGTAGTAAGGGGAACGAACGCGAGCAGTACTTC	CASSKGNEREQYF
-	-	TRBV11-2	TRBJ2-1	TGTGCCAGCAGCTTACTCAGGGGGGTCTACAATGAGCAGTTCTTC	CASSLLRGVYNEQFF
-	-	TRBV6-4	TRBJ2-7	TGTGCCAGCAGTAACAGCTACTACGAGCAGTACTTC	CASSNSYYEQYF
-	-	TRBV6-5	TRBJ1-3	TGTGCCAGCAGGAACCGGAACTCTGGAAACACCATATATTTT	CASRNRNSGNTIYF
-	TRBD1	TRBV2	TRBJ2-2	TGTGCCAACCTCGACAGGGGAATCACCGGGGAGCTGTTTTTT	CANLDRGITGELFF
-	TRBD1	TRBV7-8	TRBJ1-1	TGTGCCAGCAGCTCCGAGCGACAGGGTAGGTCGAACACTGAAGCTTTCTTT	CASSSERQGRSNTEAFF
-	-	TRBV10-1	TRBJ2-1	TGCGCCAGCAGTGAGCGGGCTTATCCCTACAATGAGCAGTTCTTC	CASSERAYPYNEQFF
-	-	TRBV11-2	TRBJ1-2	TGTGCCAGCAGCTTAGACAGGACCCTGGGCTACACCTTC	CASSLDRTLGYTF
-	-	TRBV2	TRBJ1-1	TGTGCCAGCAGTGGACAGATTAACACTGAAGCTTTCTTT	CASSGQINTEAFF
-	-	TRBV5-1	TRBJ2-2	TGCGCCAGCAGAGTCTCGGTCGGGAACACCGGGGAGCTGTTTTTT	CASRVSVGNTGELFF
-	-	TRBV5-5	TRBJ1-5	TGTGCCAGCAGCCCCCGGGACGGAGATCAGCCCCAGCATTTT	CASSPRDGDQPQHF
-	-	TRBV30	TRBJ1-1	TGTGCCTGGTCTACACTGATGAACACTGAAGCTTTCTTT	CAWSTLMNTEAFF
-	-	TRBV5-4	TRBJ1-2	TGTGCCAGCAGCTTGTGGTCCTATGGCTACACCTTC	CASSLWSYGYTF
-	-	TRBV5-4	TRBJ1-1	TGTGCCAGCAGCTTCACGGGGGACACTGAAGCTTTCTTT	CASSFTGDTEAFF
-	-	TRBV6-1	TRBJ2-6	TGTGCCAGCAGTGGGGGATTCTCTGGGGCCAACGTCCTGACTTTC	CASSGGFSGANVLTF
-	-	TRBV25-1	TRBJ2-4	TGTGCCAGCAGTGAAGGAGGATTTTGGCAGACTAAAAACATTCAGTACTTC	CASSEGGFWQTKNIQYF
-	-	TRBV6-1	TRBJ2-7	TGTGCCAGCAGTGAGTATCGGGACACCTCCTACGAGCAGTACTTC	CASSEYRDTSYEQYF
-	TRBD1	TRBV18	TRBJ1-4	TGTGCCAGCTCGAAACAGGGGACAAATGAAAAACTGTTTTTT	CASSKQGTNEKLFF
-	TRBD2	TRBV27	TRBJ2-1	TGTGCCAGCAGTTTAGGGATAGCGGGGGTACTAGAGCAGTTCTTC	CASSLGIAGVLEQFF
-	-	TRBV5-1	TRBJ1-1	TGCGCCAGCAGCTTTTGGGCAGGGCGGACTGAAGCTTTCTTT	CASSFWAGRTEAFF
-	-	TRBV7-9	TRBJ2-2	TGTGCCAGCAGCTTAGTCCGGGAGCTGTTTTTT	CASSLVRELFF
-	-	TRBV7-9	TRBJ1-2	TGTGCCAGCACCTCGTTTGATGTCCGGCTAGATGGCTACACCTTC	CASTSFDVRLDGYTF
few	TRBD1	TRBV7-8	TRBJ1-2	TGTGCCAGCAGCCCCTACAGGGGGATCACCTTC	CASSPYRGITF
-	-	TRBV7-2	TRBJ2-3	TGTGCCAGCAGCTTCCCGGGGAAAGATACGCAGTATTTT	CASSFPGKDTQYF
-	-	TRBV11-2	TRBJ1-3	TGTGCCAGCAGCTCCTCCGGCAGATTTTACTCTGGAAACACCATATATTTT	CASSSSGRFYSGNTIYF
-	-	TRBV5-8	TRBJ2-7	TGTGCCAGCAGCTTGGAAGTTGACAACTCCTACGAGCAGTACTTC	CASSLEVDNSYEQYF
-	-	TRBV11-2	TRBJ2-3	TGTGCCAGCAGCTTATACACAGGTCCCACAGATACGCAGTATTTT	CASSLYTGPTDTQYF
-	TRBD1	TRBV6-1	TRBJ2-2	TGTGCCAGCTTAGGGGGCGCGACCGGGGAGCTGTTTTTT	CASLGGATGELFF
-	-	TRBV28	TRBJ2-7	TGTGCCAGCAGTTTCCGTAGGGCGACCTACGAGCAGTACTTC	CASSFRRATYEQYF
-	TRBD1	TRBV6-1	TRBJ2-7	TGTGCCAGCAGCCGACAGGGGGCATTCTACGAGCAGTACTTC	CASSRQGAFYEQYF
-	-	TRBV27	TRBJ1-2	TGTGCCAGCAGCCTTCTCTCCGGTCTAGAGTATGGCTACACCTTC	CASSLLSGLEYGYTF
-	-	TRBV29-1	TRBJ2-1	TGCAGCGTTTCCGTCCCGAGTTCCAATGAGCAGTTCTTC	CSVSVPSSNEQFF
once	-	TRBV4-1	TRBJ2-5	TGCGCCAGCCGTTTGGGCCTATCCTTCCAAGAGACCCAGTACTTC	CASRLGLSFQETQYF
-	TRBD2	TRBV7-6	TRBJ2-3	TGTGCCAGCAGCTCCGGCCTAGCGGGGTTCACAGATACGCAGTATTTT	CASSSGLAGFTDTQYF
-	-	TRBV30	TRBJ1-5	TGTGCCTGGGGGGGGACGAGGGAGGCGGATCAGCCCCAGCATTTT	CAWGGTREADQPQHF
-	TRBD2	TRBV7-2	TRBJ2-5	TGTGCCAGCAGCTCTAGCGGGTCGAGGCAGGGAAGCCGGCAGACCCAGTACTTC	CASSSSGSRQGSRQTQYF
once	-	TRBV27	TRBJ2-7	TGTGCCAGCAGTTTTTCGACGATGAACTCCTACGAGCAGTACTTC	CASSFSTMNSYEQYF
-	-	TRBV6-5	TRBJ2-7	TGTGCCAGCAGTTCCGTTTCCGGTTCGGGCTACGAGCAGTACTTC	CASSSVSGSGYEQYF
-	TRBD1	TRBV5-5	TRBJ2-1	TGTGCCAGCAGCTCCAGGGGGAGCTCCTACAATGAGCAGTTCTTC	CASSSRGSSYNEQFF
-	-	TRBV2	TRBJ2-2	TGTGCCAGCAGTCAGACAGGTTCGAACACCGGGGAGCTGTTTTTT	CASSQTGSNTGELFF
once	-	TRBV7-9	TRBJ2-7	TGTGCCAGCCCCCCTTCTCACTTACCCCCGGGGGGCCGCTCCTACGAGCAGTACTTC	CASPPSHLPPGGRSYEQYF
-	TRBD2	TRBV2	TRBJ2-4	TGTGCCAGCACCGGACTAGCGGGGGCAGCCAAAAACATTCAGTACTTC	CASTGLAGAAKNIQYF
many	-	TRBV11-3	TRBJ1-2	TGTGCCAGCAGCTTAAGTAACGGTCGAAATGGCTACACCTTC	CASSLSNGRNGYTF
-	TRBD2	TRBV7-2	TRBJ2-5	TGTGCCAGCAGCTTCGGCGGGGGGGCGGAGACCCAGTACTTC	CASSFGGGAETQYF
-	-	TRBV19	TRBJ2-5	TGTGCCAGTAGTAATGGAAGAGGACAACACCAAGAGACCCAGTACTTC	CASSNGRGQHQETQYF
-	TRBD1	TRBV14	TRBJ1-2	TGTGCCAGCAGCCGCGCCGGGACAGGGGGCTCAGGCTATGGCTACACCTTC	CASSRAGTGGSGYGYTF
-	-	TRBV9	TRBJ2-3	TGTGCCAGCAGCCAAACCCCGTTGAGCACAGATACGCAGTATTTT	CASSQTPLSTDTQYF
-	-	TRBV27	TRBJ1-2	TGTGCCAGCCGCCCAGTGGGGGCCGATGGCTACACCTTC	CASRPVGADGYTF
-	TRBD1	TRBV5-1	TRBJ1-4	TGCGCCAGCAGCCTGGGACAGGGGGAAGAAAAACTGTTTTTT	CASSLGQGEEKLFF
-	-	TRBV4-1	TRBJ2-1	TGCGCCAGCAGCCAAGACAGTTACAATGAGCAGTTCTTC	CASSQDSYNEQFF
-	-	TRBV7-2	TRBJ2-3	TGTGCCAGCAGCTTCAGGGGCCAGGGCACAGATACGCAGTATTTT	CASSFRGQGTDTQYF
-	-	TRBV4-1	TRBJ1-2	TGCGCCAGCAGCCAAGTTAAGGGTGACTATGGCTACACCTTC	CASSQVKGDYGYTF